This TCR beta chain was sequenced during a study of Graves' ophthalmopathy and Graves' hyperthyroidism. Study at large: Ahead of any treatment, peripheral blood was obtained at the initial diagnosis.

Ineligible for inclusion were patients with other autoimmune diseases, uncontrolled infections, pregnancy or lactation. Fresh peripheral blood, approximately 10 ml, was the PBMC source. RNA transcripts served as template for amplifying TCR beta CDR3 sequences. First-round RT-PCR employed HTBI primers, with a second-round multiplex PCR after it. TCRdb reprocessed the multiplex PCR reads via MiXCR and lists one record per CDR3 protein. The table records about 740,000 distinct CDR3 sequences, roughly 40% of them present only once. Per germline, CDR1 SQVTM and CDR2 ANQGSEA. This CDR3 is 12 amino acids long.

This TCR was recovered from an adult man with Graves' ophthalmopathy. This chain links TRBV29-1 with TRBJ2-7, with D perhaps matching TRBD1 or TRBD2 (5 bases each). Sample: peripheral blood. CDR3 coding DNA: TGCAGTGCTGGGGACGAGAGCTACGAGCAGTACTTC. Amino acids: CSAGDESYEQYF.